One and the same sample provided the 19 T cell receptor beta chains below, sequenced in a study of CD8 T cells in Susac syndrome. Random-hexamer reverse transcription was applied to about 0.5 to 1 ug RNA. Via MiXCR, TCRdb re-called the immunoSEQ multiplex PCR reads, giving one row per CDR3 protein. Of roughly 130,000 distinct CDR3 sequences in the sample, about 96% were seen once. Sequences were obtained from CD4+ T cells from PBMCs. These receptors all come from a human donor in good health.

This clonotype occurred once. The CDR3 spells CSVETGQRIEQYF. In DNA, the CDR3 is TGCAGCGTTGAAACGGGACAGAGAATAGAGCAGTACTTC. The chain couples TRBV29-1 to TRBJ2-7; the match to TRBD1 covers 7 bases. CDR3 length: 13 amino acids. J was trimmed by 7 bases and V by 2 bases; bases with no gene match: 8. Germline CDR1 is SQVTM and CDR2 is ANQGSEA.

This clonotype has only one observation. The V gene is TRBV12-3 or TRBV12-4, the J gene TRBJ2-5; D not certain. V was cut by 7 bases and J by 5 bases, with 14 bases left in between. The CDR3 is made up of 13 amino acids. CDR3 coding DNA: TGTGCCAGCACTACGACCGTGGGGGAGACCCAGTACTTC. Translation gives CASTTTVGETQYF.

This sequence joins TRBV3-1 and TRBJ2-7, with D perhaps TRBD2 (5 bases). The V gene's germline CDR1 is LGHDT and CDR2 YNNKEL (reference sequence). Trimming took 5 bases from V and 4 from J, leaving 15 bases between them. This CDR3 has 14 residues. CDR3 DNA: TGTGCCAGCAGCGGTCGCTACGGGGTTTACGAGCAGTACTTC. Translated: CASSGRYGVYEQYF.

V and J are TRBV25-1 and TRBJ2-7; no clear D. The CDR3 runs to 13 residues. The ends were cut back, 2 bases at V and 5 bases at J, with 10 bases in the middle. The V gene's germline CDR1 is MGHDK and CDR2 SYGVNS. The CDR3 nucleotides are TGTGCCAGCAGTGAAGGCGTGGTCCACGAGCAGTACTTC. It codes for CASSEGVVHEQYF.

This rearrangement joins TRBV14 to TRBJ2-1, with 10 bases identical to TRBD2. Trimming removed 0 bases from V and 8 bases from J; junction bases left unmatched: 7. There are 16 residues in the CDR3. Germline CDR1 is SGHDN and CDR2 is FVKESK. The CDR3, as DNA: TGTGCCAGCAGCCAAGATGTACTAGCGGGATTAGATGAGCAGTTCTTC. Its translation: CASSQDVLAGLDEQFF.

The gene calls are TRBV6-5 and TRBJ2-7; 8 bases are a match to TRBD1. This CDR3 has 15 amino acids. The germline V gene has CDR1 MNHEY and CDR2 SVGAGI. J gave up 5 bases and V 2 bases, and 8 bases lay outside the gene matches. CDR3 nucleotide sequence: TGTGCCAGCAGTTACGGCGGGACAGGCTCAAACGAGCAGTACTTC. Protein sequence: CASSYGGTGSNEQYF.

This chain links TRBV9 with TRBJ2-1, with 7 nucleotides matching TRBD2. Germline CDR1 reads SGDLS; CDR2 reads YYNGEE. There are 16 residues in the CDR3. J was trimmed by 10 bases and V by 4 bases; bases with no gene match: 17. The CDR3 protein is CASSPSGVGRIGEQFF. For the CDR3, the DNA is TGTGCCAGCAGCCCCAGCGGGGTTGGTAGAATAGGCGAGCAGTTCTTC.

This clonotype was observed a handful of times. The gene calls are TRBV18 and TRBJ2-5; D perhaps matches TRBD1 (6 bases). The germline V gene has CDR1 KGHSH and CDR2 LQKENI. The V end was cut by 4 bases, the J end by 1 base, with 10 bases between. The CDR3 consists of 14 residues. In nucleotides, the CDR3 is TGTGCCAGCTCACTGGACAGAGTCCAAGAGACCCAGTACTTC. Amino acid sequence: CASSLDRVQETQYF.

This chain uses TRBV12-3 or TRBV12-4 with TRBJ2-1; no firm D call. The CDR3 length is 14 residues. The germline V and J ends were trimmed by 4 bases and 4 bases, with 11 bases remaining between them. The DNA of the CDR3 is TGTGCCAGCAGTTCCTCCGGGCTATACAATGAGCAGTTCTTC. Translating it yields CASSSSGLYNEQFF.

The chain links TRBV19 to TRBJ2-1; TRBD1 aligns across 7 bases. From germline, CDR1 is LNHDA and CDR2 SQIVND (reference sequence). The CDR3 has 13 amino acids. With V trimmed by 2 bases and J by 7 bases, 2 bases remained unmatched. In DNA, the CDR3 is TGTGCCAGTAGTATATCCAGGGGGAATGAGCAGTTCTTC. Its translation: CASSISRGNEQFF.

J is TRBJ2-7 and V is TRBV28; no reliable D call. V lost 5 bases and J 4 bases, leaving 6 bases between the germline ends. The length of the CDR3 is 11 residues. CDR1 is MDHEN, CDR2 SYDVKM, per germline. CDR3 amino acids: CASSQQYEQYF. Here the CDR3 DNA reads TGTGCCAGCAGTCAACAGTACGAGCAGTACTTC.

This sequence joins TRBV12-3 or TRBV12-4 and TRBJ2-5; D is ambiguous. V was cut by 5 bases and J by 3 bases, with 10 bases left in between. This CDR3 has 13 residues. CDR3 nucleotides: TGTGCCAGCAGTCCCCATGGCGAAGAGACCCAGTACTTC. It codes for CASSPHGEETQYF.

CDR3: CASSYGSGNTIYF. DNA of the CDR3: TGTGCCAGCAGTTACGGGTCTGGAAACACCATATATTTT. The gene calls are TRBV6-5 and TRBJ1-3; D gene uncertain. In germline, CDR1 is MNHEY, CDR2 SVGAGI. This CDR3 spans 13 amino acids. V lost 2 bases to trimming and J lost 1 base, with 3 bases between them.

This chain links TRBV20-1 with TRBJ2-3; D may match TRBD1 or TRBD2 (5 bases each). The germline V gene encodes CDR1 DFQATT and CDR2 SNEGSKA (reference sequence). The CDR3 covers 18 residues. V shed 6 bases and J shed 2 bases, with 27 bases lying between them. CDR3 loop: CSARGQPPALGATDTQYF. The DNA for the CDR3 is TGCAGTGCGAGGGGTCAGCCCCCGGCCCTAGGGGCCACAGATACGCAGTATTTT.

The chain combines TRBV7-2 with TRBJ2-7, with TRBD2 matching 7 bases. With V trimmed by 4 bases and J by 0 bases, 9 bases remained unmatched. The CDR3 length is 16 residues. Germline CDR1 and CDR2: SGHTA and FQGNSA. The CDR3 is CASSSWGGPSSYEQYF. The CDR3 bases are TGTGCCAGCAGCTCGTGGGGAGGGCCGAGCTCCTACGAGCAGTACTTC. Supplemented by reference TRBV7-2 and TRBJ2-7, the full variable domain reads GAGVSQSPSNKVTEKGKDVELRCDPISGHTALYWYRQSLGQGLEFLIYFQGNSAPDKSGLPSDRFSAERTGGSVSTLTIQRTQQEDSAVYLCASSSWGGPSSYEQYFGPGTRLTVT.

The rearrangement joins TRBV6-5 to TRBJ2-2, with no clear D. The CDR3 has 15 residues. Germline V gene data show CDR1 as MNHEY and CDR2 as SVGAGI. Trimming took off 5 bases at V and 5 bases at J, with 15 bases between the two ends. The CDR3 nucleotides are TGTGCCAGCAGTCCGACACCCTCTGGGACCGGGGAGCTGTTTTTT. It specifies CASSPTPSGTGELFF.

This CDR3 reads CASSVSLSTDTQYF. The CDR3, as DNA: TGTGCCAGCAGCGTTAGTCTTAGCACAGATACGCAGTATTTT. The chain recombines TRBV7-6 with TRBJ2-3; D ambiguous. The CDR3 sequence is 14 residues long. The germline CDR1 and CDR2 sequences are SGHVS and FNYEAQ. V was clipped by 5 bases and J by 0 bases, with 9 bases between them.

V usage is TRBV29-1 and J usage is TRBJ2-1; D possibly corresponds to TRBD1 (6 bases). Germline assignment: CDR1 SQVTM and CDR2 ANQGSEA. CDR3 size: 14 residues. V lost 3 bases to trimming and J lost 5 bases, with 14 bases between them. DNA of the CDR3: TGCAGCGTTGATAAAGCAGGGGTCGACAATGAGCAGTTCTTC. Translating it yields CSVDKAGVDNEQFF.

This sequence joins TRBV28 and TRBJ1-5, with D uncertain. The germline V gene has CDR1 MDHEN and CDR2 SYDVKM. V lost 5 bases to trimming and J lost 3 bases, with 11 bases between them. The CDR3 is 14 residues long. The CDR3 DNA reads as TGTGCCAGCAGTCCACGGCAGGCCAATCAGCCCCAGCATTTT. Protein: CASSPRQANQPQHF.